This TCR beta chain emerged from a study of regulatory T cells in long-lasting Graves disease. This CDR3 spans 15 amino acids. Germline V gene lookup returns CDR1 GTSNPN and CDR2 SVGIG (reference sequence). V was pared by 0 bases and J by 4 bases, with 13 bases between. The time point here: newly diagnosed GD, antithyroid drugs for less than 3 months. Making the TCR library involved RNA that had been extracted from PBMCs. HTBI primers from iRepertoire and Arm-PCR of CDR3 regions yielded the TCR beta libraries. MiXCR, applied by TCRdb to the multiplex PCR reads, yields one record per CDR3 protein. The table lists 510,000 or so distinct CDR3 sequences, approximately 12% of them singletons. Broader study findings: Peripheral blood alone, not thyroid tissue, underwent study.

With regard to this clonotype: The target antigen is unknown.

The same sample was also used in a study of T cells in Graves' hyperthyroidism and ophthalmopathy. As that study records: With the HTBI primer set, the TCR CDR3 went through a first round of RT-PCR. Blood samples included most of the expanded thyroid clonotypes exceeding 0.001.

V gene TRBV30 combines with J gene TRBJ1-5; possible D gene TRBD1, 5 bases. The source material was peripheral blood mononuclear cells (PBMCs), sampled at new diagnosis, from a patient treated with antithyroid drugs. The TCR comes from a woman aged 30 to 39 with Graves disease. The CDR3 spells CAWSVQWGSNQPQHF. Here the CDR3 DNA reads TGTGCCTGGAGTGTACAATGGGGCAGTAATCAGCCCCAGCATTTT.